This entry lists 20 T cell receptor beta chains sequenced from one sample in a study of T-cell reconstitution after alpha-beta-depleted transplantation in children. Preparation of the TCRbeta library was carried out with unique molecular identifiers. TCRdb reprocessed the PCR reads via MiXCR and lists one record per CDR3 protein. The sample holds hundreds of thousands of distinct CDR3 sequences, around 11% seen once. This sample comprised PBMCs from the stem cell graft donor, obtained from the stem cell graft. The origin of the receptors is a human donor who donated a stem cell graft to a child with acute lymphoblastic leukemia.

Only a few counts were recorded for this clonotype. The chain is built from TRBV28 and TRBJ2-7; 8 bases agree with TRBD2. The CDR3 runs 17 residues. V was clipped by 8 bases and J by 0 bases; unmatched bases: 15. Germline values: CDR1 MDHEN, CDR2 SYDVKM. CDR3 region: CASSSGGAGRHSYEQYF. Written as DNA, the CDR3 is TGTGCCAGCTCGTCGGGGGGGGCAGGGCGCCACTCCTACGAGCAGTACTTC.

This clonotype was observed at least ten times. V is TRBV2 and J is TRBJ2-1; 10 bases are a match to TRBD2. In germline, CDR1 is SNHLY, CDR2 FYNNEI. The CDR3 has 15 residues. V shed 3 bases, J shed 7 bases, and the junction held 6 bases outside the gene matches. The CDR3 sequence: CASSDASGGLNEQFF. The CDR3 DNA reads as TGTGCCAGCAGTGACGCTAGCGGGGGCCTTAATGAGCAGTTCTTC.

This clonotype was counted many times. The CDR3, as DNA: TGCGCCAGCAGCCAACCTAAGGATCAGCCCCAGCATTTT. Its translation is CASSQPKDQPQHF. V is TRBV4-3 and J is TRBJ1-5; D remains ambiguous. V gave up 2 bases and J gave up 5 bases, with 7 bases separating them. This CDR3 is 13 amino acids long. Germline assignment: CDR1 LGHNA and CDR2 YSLEER.

This clonotype was counted ten times or more. This CDR3 reads CASSSTPTDEKLFF. Written as DNA, the CDR3 is TGCGCCAGCAGTTCGACTCCCACCGATGAAAAACTGTTTTTT. The V gene is TRBV5-1, the J gene TRBJ1-4; D is ambiguous. This CDR3 is 14 amino acids long. The ends were cut back, 5 bases at V and 6 bases at J, with 14 bases in the middle. Germline V gene data show CDR1 as SGHRS and CDR2 as YFSETQ.

The chain is built from TRBV7-2 and TRBJ1-2, with TRBD1 identical over 7 bases. The germline V gene has CDR1 SGHTA and CDR2 FQGNSA. The CDR3 runs to 15 residues. V lost 0 bases to trimming and J lost 3 bases; unmatched junction nucleotides: 4. CDR3 in amino acids: CASSLAEGQYYGYTF. The CDR3 region has the DNA TGTGCCAGCAGCTTAGCCGAGGGACAGTACTATGGCTACACCTTC. Full variable domain (rest looked up from reference TRBV7-2 and TRBJ1-2): GAGVSQSPSNKVTEKGKDVELRCDPISGHTALYWYRQSLGQGLEFLIYFQGNSAPDKSGLPSDRFSAERTGGSVSTLTIQRTQQEDSAVYLCASSLAEGQYYGYTFGSGTRLTVV.

This clonotype was recorded at least ten times. The gene calls are TRBV12-3 or TRBV12-4 and TRBJ2-7; tentatively, D is TRBD2 (5 bases). With 7 bases removed from V and 4 bases from J, the gap between germline ends came to 11 bases. This CDR3 region has 12 residues. The CDR3 sequence: CASTSAGYEQYF. Written as DNA, the CDR3 is TGTGCCAGCACCTCCGCGGGTTACGAGCAGTACTTC.

Of note for this clonotype: This may come from a read error, since a much larger clone is one base off. The rearrangement links TRBV20-1 to TRBJ1-4, with TRBD1 as a possible D gene (5 bases). V was pared by 3 bases and J by 8 bases, with 16 bases between. This CDR3 has 14 residues. Germline CDR1 and CDR2: DFQATT and SNEGSKA (reference sequence). The DNA of the CDR3 is TGCAGTGCTAGTGATCCCCAGGGCGGGGAAAAACTGTTTTTT. Translation gives CSASDPQGGEKLFF.

This clonotype appeared many times. CDR3 region: CASSLADNQPQHF. The CDR3 region has the DNA TGTGCCAGCAGCTTAGCAGATAATCAGCCCCAGCATTTT. The chain has TRBV11-2 and TRBJ1-5; unclear D gene. The V end was cut by 1 base, the J end by 4 bases, with 5 bases between. Germline V gene sequence: CDR1 SGHAT, CDR2 FQNNGV. CDR3 length: 13 amino acids.

In regard to this clonotype: The junction shows a germline mismatch at one end, possibly a read error. This chain connects TRBV20-1 to TRBJ2-1; the D call may be TRBD1 or TRBD2 (6 bases each). This CDR3 spans 15 amino acids. Germline V gene lookup returns CDR1 DFQATT and CDR2 SNEGSKA (reference sequence). The CDR3 coding sequence is TGCAGTGCTAGAGAATGGCCCGGGGGCTACAATGAGCAGTTCTTT. Amino acids: CSAREWPGGYNEQFF.

This clonotype was seen many times. The chain combines TRBV5-1 with TRBJ1-4; no definite D call. In germline, CDR1 is SGHRS, CDR2 YFSETQ. CDR3 length equals 15 residues. Trimming shortened V by 0 bases and J by 0 bases, and 6 bases separated the two germline ends. The CDR3 DNA reads as TGCGCCAGCAGCTTGGCCACCGCAACTAATGAAAAACTGTTTTTT. This translates into CASSLATATNEKLFF.

This clonotype showed up many times. The rearrangement links TRBV29-1 to TRBJ1-1, with unresolved D. From germline, CDR1 is SQVTM and CDR2 ANQGSEA. Trimming took 7 bases from V and 4 from J, leaving 19 bases between them. The CDR3 sequence is 14 residues long. The CDR3 DNA sequence: TGCAGCGCCAAGGGAGGTAGACTGACCACTGAAGCTTTCTTT. The encoded protein is CSAKGGRLTTEAFF.

This clonotype was seen at least ten times. The chain combines TRBV6-2 or TRBV6-3 with TRBJ1-1; 10 positions match TRBD1. The V gene end was trimmed by 4 bases and the J gene end by 4 bases; junction bases not matched to a gene: 3. The germline V gene encodes CDR1 MNHEY and CDR2 SVGEGT. This CDR3 region has 14 residues. CDR3 sequence (DNA): TGTGCCAGCAGTTCTCGGACAGGGGGCACTGAAGCTTTCTTT. Residues: CASSSRTGGTEAFF.

This clonotype was counted ten times or more. This rearrangement joins TRBV20-1 to TRBJ2-5, with D tentatively TRBD2 (6 bases). Germline CDR1 DFQATT, CDR2 SNEGSKA (reference sequence). Trimming shortened V by 1 base and J by 5 bases, and 14 bases separated the two germline ends. The CDR3 sequence is 14 residues long. The CDR3 DNA reads TGCAGTGCTAGAGGGGGGGTGATGATGGAGACCCAGTACTTC. It encodes CSARGGVMMETQYF.

This clonotype was detected many times. The chain links TRBV5-1 to TRBJ2-7; D perhaps matches TRBD1 (5 bases). The V gene lost 0 bases and the J gene lost 5 bases, with 18 bases spanning the gap. Germline lookup yields CDR1 SGHRS and CDR2 YFSETQ. There are 16 residues in the CDR3. The CDR3 sequence: CASSLATLQGSHEQYF. The CDR3 region has the DNA TGCGCCAGCAGCTTGGCCACTCTTCAGGGTTCTCACGAGCAGTACTTC.

This clonotype was seen repeatedly, ten times or more. The chain couples TRBV7-9 to TRBJ2-7; D possibly uses TRBD1 or TRBD2 (5 bases each). Trimming took off 7 bases at V and 2 bases at J, with 12 bases between the two ends. The CDR3 is made up of 13 amino acids. Germline CDR1 and CDR2: SEHNR and FQNEAQ (reference sequence). This CDR3 reads CASTSLGAYEQYF. The CDR3 region has the DNA TGTGCCAGCACCTCTTTGGGGGCCTACGAGCAGTACTTC.

This clonotype was seen many times. The chain combines TRBV24-1 with TRBJ2-3; 7 nucleotides match TRBD1. From germline, CDR1 is KGHDR and CDR2 SFDVKD. This CDR3 is built from 16 residues. The V segment lost 4 bases and the J segment 0 bases; nucleotides outside the gene matches: 6. In DNA form, the CDR3 reads TGTGCCACCAGTGACCGTGGGACAGAAAGCACAGATACGCAGTATTTT. This translates into CATSDRGTESTDTQYF.

This clonotype came up many times. The chain combines TRBV7-2 with TRBJ2-1; 9 positions agree with TRBD2. V dropped 5 bases and J dropped 5; count of bases not matched to a gene: 10. Germline loops: CDR1 SGHTA, CDR2 FQGNSA. There are 16 residues in the CDR3. CDR3 sequence (DNA): TGTGCCAGCAGCCAATCTGGGCGGGGGGGCCACAATGAGCAGTTCTTC. This translates into CASSQSGRGGHNEQFF.

The sample holds many counts of this clonotype. The chain couples TRBV9 to TRBJ2-2; possibly TRBD1 or TRBD2 for D (5 bases each). The V gene lost 0 bases and the J gene lost 0 bases, with 9 bases spanning the gap. CDR3 length: 16 amino acids. The V gene's germline CDR1 is SGDLS and CDR2 YYNGEE. CDR3 region: CASSVGGAANTGELFF. CDR3 nucleotide sequence: TGTGCCAGCAGCGTAGGAGGGGCAGCGAACACCGGGGAGCTGTTTTTT.

In this sample, this clonotype turned up many times. The chain couples TRBV7-2 to TRBJ2-2; D unresolved. The CDR3 length is 14 residues. Germline CDR1 and CDR2: SGHTA and FQGNSA. The V and J ends lost 1 base and 1 base respectively, with 4 bases between them. CDR3 sequence (DNA): TGTGCCAGCAGCTTAGTTAGGAACACCGGGGAGCTGTTTTTT. Protein product: CASSLVRNTGELFF. Complete variable domain (other parts from reference TRBV7-2 and TRBJ2-2): GAGVSQSPSNKVTEKGKDVELRCDPISGHTALYWYRQSLGQGLEFLIYFQGNSAPDKSGLPSDRFSAERTGGSVSTLTIQRTQQEDSAVYLCASSLVRNTGELFFGEGSRLTVL.

This chain links TRBV19 with TRBJ1-5; TRBD1 is a possible D gene (5 bases). Trimming left V 7 bases short and J 4 bases short, with 17 bases between. The germline V gene encodes CDR1 LNHDA and CDR2 SQIVND (reference sequence). This CDR3 region has 15 residues. The CDR3 DNA follows: TGTGCCAGTACCACAACCGGGAGGGGTAATCAGCCCCAGCATTTT. This gives the protein CASTTTGRGNQPQHF.